This paragraph reports one T cell receptor (beta chain). The antigen remains undetermined. The V and J ends lost 4 bases and 2 bases, in that order; junction bases with no gene match: 5. This CDR3 region has 17 residues. CDR1 and CDR2 from the germline V gene are SGHTA and FQGTGA. TCRdb's table, derived via immunoSEQ multiplex PCR, lists solely in-frame clones and lacks some. The data contain approximately 160,000 clones, approximately 94% of them seen just once; the ten biggest clones take up roughly 5.6%. This sample is part of a study of T cell responses to AZD1222 COVID-19 vaccine. Overall study results and limits: No day 14 peak samples; only post-peak repertoires were characterized. Females outnumbered males among donors, who were mostly white British; clonal diversity was possibly underestimated.

Whether given at about 4 or about 12 weeks, second doses were pooled. Specimen: peripheral blood, collected 28 days after the second AZD1222 dose. The TCR sequence derives from an adult who received the AZD1222 COVID-19 vaccine. The chain joins TRBV7-3 to TRBJ2-2, with 12 bases matching TRBD2. The CDR3 reads CASSSPGLAGNTGELFF. The CDR3 DNA reads as TGTGCCAGCAGCTCTCCGGGACTAGCGGGCAACACCGGGGAGCTGTTTTTT. Full variable domain (outside the CDR3, taken from reference TRBV7-3 and TRBJ2-2): GAGVSQTPSNKVTEKGKYVELRCDPISGHTALYWYRQSLGQGPEFLIYFQGTGAADDSGLPNDRFFAVRPEGSVSTLKIQRTERGDSAVYLCASSSPGLAGNTGELFFGEGSRLTVL.